The entry below gives a single T cell receptor beta chain sequence along with its context. As yet, its antigen is unknown. Approximately 9 milliliters of peripheral blood were drawn from each donor into EDTA-treated tubes. The J segment lost 7 bases and the V segment lost 7 bases, leaving 14 bases of the junction unmatched. The CDR3 runs 14 residues. The germline gives CDR1 SQVTM, CDR2 ANQGSEA. This entry is derived from a study of blood T cells in healthy people across ages. General study points: Investigators treated diversity estimates from one million T cells as underestimates. Unknown donor CMV status possibly confounded expanded clonotype changes.

Using a J-beta primer mix together with a sample-barcoded 5' primer, a second PCR was run for roughly 7 to 12 cycles. TCRdb analysed the 5' RACE reads with MiXCR anew, one entry per CDR3 protein. The repertoire holds about 1,400,000 distinct CDR3 sequences, with roughly 60% as singletons. Sequencing was performed on blood. V and J are TRBV29-1 and TRBJ1-2; 8 positions match TRBD1. The receptor comes from a man younger than 35 in good health. The chain's CDR3 is CSDDSQGARGGYTF. CDR3 sequence (DNA): TGCAGCGACGACTCGCAGGGGGCGCGGGGTGGCTACACCTTC.